The next 26 T cell receptor beta chains were all read from a single sample in a study of cytomegalovirus exposure and HLA in healthy donors. The PCR had 60 Vbeta and 13 Jbeta primers. Assay: immunoSEQ multiplex PCR; the TCRdb copy retains only in-frame clones and omits some. Of approximately 200,000 clones in the sample, roughly 74% were seen once. Sequenced material: PBMCs. These receptors came from a woman aged 25 to 39 in good health and CMV-seropositive.

The genes are TRBV4-1 and TRBJ1-1; D perhaps matches TRBD1 (6 bases). Germline V CDR1 and CDR2: MGHRA, YSYEKL. CDR3 size: 15 residues. V dropped 3 bases and J dropped 0 bases, with 11 bases sitting between them. The CDR3 protein is CASSHSGQLNTEAFF. CDR3 DNA: TGCGCCAGCAGCCACTCGGGACAACTGAACACTGAAGCTTTCTTT.

This clone showed up just once. The chain joins TRBV19 to TRBJ1-4; the D gene is possibly TRBD1 (6 bases). Trimming cost V 3 bases and J 6 bases, with 14 bases left between them. This CDR3 contains 15 residues. From germline, CDR1 is LNHDA and CDR2 SQIVND (reference sequence). CDR3 sequence reads: CASSMSRSGDEKLFF. The CDR3 DNA is TGTGCCAGTAGTATGAGCCGGTCAGGGGATGAAAAACTGTTTTTT.

The chain recombines TRBV29-1 with TRBJ1-1; D possibly corresponds to TRBD1 (5 bases). The germline V gene has CDR1 SQVTM and CDR2 ANQGSEA. CDR3 length equals 14 residues. Trimming took 0 bases from V and 7 from J, leaving 15 bases between them. CDR3 residues: CSVEDPGGRSEAFF. The CDR3, as DNA: TGCAGCGTTGAAGATCCCGGGGGGAGGAGTGAAGCTTTCTTT.

The chain uses TRBV7-3 and TRBJ2-1, with TRBD2 matching over 8 bases. Trimming at V came to 5 bases and at J to 7 bases, leaving 10 bases not matched to a gene. Germline V gives CDR1 SGHTA, CDR2 FQGTGA. The CDR3 is 15 residues long. CDR3 sequence: CASSRPGLEGNEQFF. The DNA for the CDR3 is TGTGCCAGCAGCCGGCCGGGACTAGAGGGGAATGAGCAGTTCTTC.

The CDR3 DNA follows: TGTGCCAGCAGTCTAAGGGGTCTCCGGGAGTCGGATGAAGCTTTCTTT. Its protein product is CASSLRGLRESDEAFF. This chain connects TRBV6-6 to TRBJ1-1; D might be TRBD1 (5 bases). The CDR3 is 16 amino acids. From germline, CDR1 is MNHNY and CDR2 SVGAGI (reference sequence). The V end lost 5 bases, the J end lost 7 bases, and 23 bases lay between the germline ends.

This clone appeared a few times. V gene TRBV29-1 combines with J gene TRBJ1-2; 8 positions agree with TRBD1. The CDR3 is 17 residues long. CDR1 SQVTM and CDR2 ANQGSEA come from the germline V gene. The V segment lost 1 base and the J segment 2 bases; nucleotides outside the gene matches: 12. CDR3 nucleotide sequence: TGCAGCGTTGAAGGGCGACCCCGGACAGGGTTGAACTATGGCTACACCTTC. Translation: CSVEGRPRTGLNYGYTF.

This clone was counted between two and nine times. The chain is built from TRBV28 and TRBJ2-2, with 8 bases matching TRBD2. Losses at the gene ends were 10 bases for V and 1 base for J; bases not matched to a gene: 5. This CDR3 region has 14 residues. The V gene's germline CDR1 is MDHEN and CDR2 SYDVKM. CDR3 sequence reads: CATRLAGNTGELFF. CDR3 DNA: TGTGCCACACGGCTAGCGGGGAACACCGGGGAGCTGTTTTTT.

This clone appeared a single time. This chain uses TRBV29-1 with TRBJ2-2; 8 nucleotides line up with TRBD2. CDR1 and CDR2 (germline): SQVTM, ANQGSEA. This CDR3 is built from 17 residues. The V and J ends lost 6 bases and 6 bases, in that order; junction bases with no gene match: 18. The CDR3 protein is CSVGGWTGGPSSGELFF. In DNA form, the CDR3 reads TGCAGCGTGGGGGGCTGGACGGGAGGGCCATCTTCCGGGGAGCTGTTTTTT.

This clone was detected once. In the same sample, other DNA sequences code for this CDR3. The chain recombines TRBV7-6 with TRBJ2-1; no clear D. CDR1 and CDR2 from the germline V gene are SGHVS and FNYEAQ. The CDR3 has 17 residues. Trimming removed 3 bases from V and 7 bases from J, with 22 bases in between. DNA for the CDR3: TGTGCCAGCAGCTTGCGGTCGAGCTATCCAGCACGAAATGAGCAGTTCTTC. Amino acid sequence: CASSLRSSYPARNEQFF.

V gene TRBV6-4 combines with J gene TRBJ1-2; the D is unclear. The CDR3 totals 15 residues. CDR1 MRHNA and CDR2 SNTAGT come from the germline V gene. V lost 10 bases and J 4 bases, leaving 22 bases between the germline ends. The chain's CDR3 is CATNFWSSPTYGYTF. CDR3 DNA: TGTGCCACCAATTTCTGGAGTTCTCCTACCTATGGCTACACCTTC.

The V gene is TRBV9, the J gene TRBJ2-7; 7 nucleotides agree with TRBD2. Unmatched junction bases numbered 4, after V lost 2 bases and J lost 2 bases. CDR3 length: 14 residues. CDR1 is SGDLS, CDR2 YYNGEE, per germline. The CDR3 region has the DNA TGTGCCAGCAGCGTGGGAGGGAGGGCCTACGAGCAGTACTTC. It specifies CASSVGGRAYEQYF.

This clone was seen a handful of times. The chain has TRBV5-6 and TRBJ2-1, with 8 bases fitting TRBD1. The CDR3 is made up of 15 amino acids. V lost 4 bases to trimming and J lost 7 bases; unmatched junction nucleotides: 10. The germline CDR1 and CDR2 sequences are SGHDT and YYEEEE. This CDR3 is CASSPTGVGGNEQFF. Written as DNA, the CDR3 is TGTGCCAGCAGCCCGACAGGGGTAGGCGGAAATGAGCAGTTCTTC.

The gene calls are TRBV9 and TRBJ2-3, with D possibly TRBD2 on 6 matching bases. In germline, CDR1 is SGDLS, CDR2 YYNGEE. CDR3 length equals 15 residues. V lost 4 bases and J lost 6, with 18 bases in between. CDR3: CASSSGTGLGDTQYF. The DNA of the CDR3 is TGTGCCAGCAGCTCAGGGACTGGACTGGGGGATACGCAGTATTTT.

The CDR3 nucleotides read TGTGCCATCAGCGGAGGTCCCGAGCAGTACTTC. This gives the protein CAISGGPEQYF. This rearrangement joins TRBV10-3 to TRBJ2-7; a possible D gene is TRBD2 (5 bases). V was shortened by 6 bases and J by 6 bases, with 9 bases between the two germline ends. From germline, CDR1 is ENHRY and CDR2 SYGVKD. CDR3 length: 11 amino acids.

The J gene is TRBJ1-5, the V gene TRBV11-2; D gene unclear. CDR1 and CDR2 from the germline V gene are SGHAT and FQNNGV. V gave up 4 bases and J gave up 5 bases, with 9 bases separating them. The CDR3 is made up of 13 amino acids. CDR3: CASSSHLYQPQHF. CDR3 coding DNA: TGTGCCAGCAGCTCGCACTTATATCAGCCCCAGCATTTT.

This clone was recorded a few times. The rearrangement uses TRBV5-4 and TRBJ1-1, with unresolved D. V lost 4 bases and J 3 bases, leaving 13 bases between the germline ends. The CDR3 is made up of 14 amino acids. Germline V gene sequence: CDR1 SGHNT, CDR2 YYREEE (reference sequence). CDR3 region: CASSRTNVDTEAFF. CDR3 bases: TGTGCCAGCAGCAGAACTAACGTGGACACTGAAGCTTTCTTT.

This clone was seen only once. This sequence joins TRBV7-8 and TRBJ2-3, with a possible D match to TRBD1 (5 bases). Germline CDR1 reads SGHVS; CDR2 reads FQNEAQ. The CDR3 is 15 residues long. V shed 5 bases and J shed 0 bases, with 12 bases lying between them. The CDR3 region is CASSPRQSSTDTQYF. The CDR3 DNA follows: TGTGCCAGCAGCCCCCGACAGAGCAGCACAGATACGCAGTATTTT.

The chain carries TRBV19 and TRBJ1-4, with D maybe TRBD1 (6 bases). Deletions cut 7 bases from V and 8 bases from J, with 23 bases between. There are 16 residues in the CDR3. CDR1 and CDR2 from the germline V gene are LNHDA and SQIVND (reference sequence). Here the CDR3 reads CASTVRTGSMDEKLFF. The CDR3, as DNA: TGTGCCAGTACCGTCCGCACAGGGAGTATGGACGAAAAACTGTTTTTT.

V is TRBV6-1 and J is TRBJ1-1; a possible D gene is TRBD1 (5 bases). Deletions cut 6 bases from V and 10 bases from J, with 15 bases between. Germline V lookup: CDR1 MNHNS, CDR2 SASEGT. There are 12 residues in the CDR3. CDR3 region: CASSVTGATAFF. The CDR3 bases are TGTGCCAGCAGCGTCACAGGAGCGACAGCTTTCTTT.

The sample holds a few counts of this clone. The V gene is TRBV4-2, the J gene TRBJ2-5, with a possible D match to TRBD2 (7 bases). V shed 3 bases and J shed 5 bases, with 16 bases lying between them. The CDR3 has 15 amino acids. Germline-derived CDR1 and CDR2 are LGHNA and YNFKEQ. CDR3 loop: CASSQETGGWETQYF. DNA of the CDR3: TGTGCCAGCAGCCAGGAGACGGGGGGCTGGGAGACCCAGTACTTC.

The CDR3 loop is CASSDTGGPTGELFF. CDR3 coding DNA: TGTGCCAGCAGTGATACAGGGGGCCCCACCGGGGAGCTGTTTTTT. V is TRBV25-1 and J is TRBJ2-2; 9 nucleotides match TRBD1. CDR1 is MGHDK and CDR2 is SYGVNS in the germline V gene. The CDR3 is 15 amino acids. Trimming at V came to 3 bases and at J to 4 bases, leaving 3 bases not matched to a gene.

This clone has just a few counts. The DNA of the CDR3 is TGTGCCAGTAGCTACAGGGGATACACTGAAGCTTTCTTT. It specifies CASSYRGYTEAFF. The chain carries TRBV19 and TRBJ1-1; 7 bases align to TRBD1. The CDR3 runs 13 residues. The ends lost 6 bases at V and 3 bases at J; junction bases unmatched: 4. The germline V gene encodes CDR1 LNHDA and CDR2 SQIVND (reference sequence).

This clone was seen more than once but under ten times. The chain employs TRBV5-1 and TRBJ2-5; TRBD1 aligns across 9 bases. The J segment lost 6 bases and the V segment lost 4 bases, leaving 10 bases of the junction unmatched. Germline V CDR1 and CDR2: SGHRS, YFSETQ. CDR3 size: 15 residues. The CDR3 DNA sequence: TGCGCCAGCAGCGCTTCTACAGGGGGCGAGAAGACCCAGTACTTC. This translates into CASSASTGGEKTQYF.

Points on this clone: Mismatch with germline at one junction end may stem from a read error. The chain couples TRBV7-9 to TRBJ1-4, with D tentatively TRBD1 (5 bases). The CDR3 covers 16 residues. Germline V gives CDR1 SEHNR, CDR2 FQNEAQ (reference sequence). CDR3 DNA sequence: TGTTCCAGCAGCCTCAACGCCGGGACGGGGGGTGAAAAACTGTTTTTT. It translates to CSSSLNAGTGGEKLFF.

The rearrangement links TRBV19 to TRBJ2-1, with 10 bases that match TRBD2. V lost 6 bases to trimming and J lost 8 bases; unmatched junction nucleotides: 16. The CDR3 has 17 amino acids. Germline values: CDR1 LNHDA, CDR2 SQIVND (reference sequence). CDR3 DNA: TGTGCCAGTAGCTCCTACCTACTAGCGGGGATTGGCCATGAGCAGTTCTTC. It codes for CASSSYLLAGIGHEQFF.

In its sample, this clone was seen once. The rearrangement uses TRBV7-2 and TRBJ1-3; 8 nucleotides align to TRBD1. Germline V gene lookup returns CDR1 SGHTA and CDR2 FQGNSA. V dropped 1 base and J dropped 7; count of bases not matched to a gene: 6. CDR3 length: 15 residues. This CDR3 reads CASSLEDRERNTIYF. Here the CDR3 DNA reads TGTGCCAGCAGCTTAGAGGACAGGGAAAGGAACACCATATATTTT.